The clone carrying this T cell receptor (beta chain) appeared a single time. The data were taken from a study of OX40 agonist ivuxolimab in advanced cancers. TCRdb keeps only in-frame clones here, not all; method: immunoSEQ multiplex PCR. The sample gives 55,000 to 80,000 clones, roughly four fifths of which show up once; approximately 1% is in the top ten. Trimming took 1 base from V and 4 from J; bases not matched to a gene: 8. The length of the CDR3 is 16 residues. Per germline, CDR1 SGHDT and CDR2 YYEEEE. V and J are TRBV5-6 and TRBJ2-3; 8 bases align to TRBD2. Here the sequenced sample was CD4+ or CD8+ T cells sorted from blood, taken in a trial of the OX40 agonist ivuxolimab. The source is an adult with an advanced solid tumor such as melanoma, head and neck, liver or kidney cancer. CDR3 nucleotides: TGTGCCAGCAGCTTGAGGAGCGGGGGCTTCGCAGATACGCAGTATTTT. Translating gives CASSLRSGGFADTQYF.